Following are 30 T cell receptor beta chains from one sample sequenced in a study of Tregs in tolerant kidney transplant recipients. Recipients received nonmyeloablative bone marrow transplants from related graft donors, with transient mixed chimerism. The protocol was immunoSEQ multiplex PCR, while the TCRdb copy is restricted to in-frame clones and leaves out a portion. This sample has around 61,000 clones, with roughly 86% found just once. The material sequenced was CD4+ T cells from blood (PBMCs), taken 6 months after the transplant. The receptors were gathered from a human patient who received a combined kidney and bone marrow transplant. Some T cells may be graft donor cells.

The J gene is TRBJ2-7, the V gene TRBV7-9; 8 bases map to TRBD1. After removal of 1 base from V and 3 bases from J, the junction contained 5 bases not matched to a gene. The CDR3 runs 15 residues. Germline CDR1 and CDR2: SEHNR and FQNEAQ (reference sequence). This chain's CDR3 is CASSLGDDRGYEQYF. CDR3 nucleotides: TGTGCCAGCAGCTTAGGGGACGACAGGGGCTACGAGCAGTACTTC.

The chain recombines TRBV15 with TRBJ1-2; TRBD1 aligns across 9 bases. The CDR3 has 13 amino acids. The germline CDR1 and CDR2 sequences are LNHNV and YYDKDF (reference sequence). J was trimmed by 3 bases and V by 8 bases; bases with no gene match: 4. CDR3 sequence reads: CATGNRGHYGYTF. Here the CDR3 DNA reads TGTGCCACCGGAAACAGGGGGCACTATGGCTACACCTTC.

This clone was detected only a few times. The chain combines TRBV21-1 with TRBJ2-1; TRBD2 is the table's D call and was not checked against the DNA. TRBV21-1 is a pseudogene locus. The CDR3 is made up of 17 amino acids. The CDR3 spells CASSKALGGDSYNEQFF. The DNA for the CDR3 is TGTGCCAGCAGCAAAGCGCTAGGGGGGGATTCTTACAATGAGCAGTTCTTC.

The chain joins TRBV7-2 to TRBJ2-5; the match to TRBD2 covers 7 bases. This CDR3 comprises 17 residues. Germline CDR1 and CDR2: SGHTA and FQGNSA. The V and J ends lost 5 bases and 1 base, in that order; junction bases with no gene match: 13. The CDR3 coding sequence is TGTGCCAGCAGCGCACAGATTCCGGGACTACCCCAAGAGACCCAGTACTTC. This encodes CASSAQIPGLPQETQYF.

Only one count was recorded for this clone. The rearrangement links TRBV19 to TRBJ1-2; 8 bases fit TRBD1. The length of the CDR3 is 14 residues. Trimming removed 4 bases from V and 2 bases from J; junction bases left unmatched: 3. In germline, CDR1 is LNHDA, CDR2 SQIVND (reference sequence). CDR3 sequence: CASSKGQVNYGYTF. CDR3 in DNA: TGTGCCAGTAGTAAGGGACAGGTCAACTATGGCTACACCTTC.

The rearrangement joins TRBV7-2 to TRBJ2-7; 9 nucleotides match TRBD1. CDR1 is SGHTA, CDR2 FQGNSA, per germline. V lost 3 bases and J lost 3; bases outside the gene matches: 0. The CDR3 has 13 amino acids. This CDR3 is CASSLTGGYEQYF. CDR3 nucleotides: TGTGCCAGCAGCTTGACAGGGGGCTACGAGCAGTACTTC.

CDR3: CSVEDRGWGQEITDTQYF. The CDR3 DNA sequence: TGCAGCGTTGAAGATCGCGGATGGGGACAGGAAATCACAGATACGCAGTATTTT. This sequence joins TRBV29-1 and TRBJ2-3; 8 positions match TRBD1. Germline V gene sequence: CDR1 SQVTM, CDR2 ANQGSEA. V gave up 0 bases and J gave up 2 bases; unmatched junction bases: 13. This CDR3 region has 18 residues.

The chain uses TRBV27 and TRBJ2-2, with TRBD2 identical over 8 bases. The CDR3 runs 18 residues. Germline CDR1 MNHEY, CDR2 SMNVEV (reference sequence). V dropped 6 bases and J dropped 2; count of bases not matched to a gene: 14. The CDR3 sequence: CASSSGKTAGGNTGELFF. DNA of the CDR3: TGTGCCAGCAGCTCCGGGAAAACGGCGGGGGGAAACACCGGGGAGCTGTTTTTT.

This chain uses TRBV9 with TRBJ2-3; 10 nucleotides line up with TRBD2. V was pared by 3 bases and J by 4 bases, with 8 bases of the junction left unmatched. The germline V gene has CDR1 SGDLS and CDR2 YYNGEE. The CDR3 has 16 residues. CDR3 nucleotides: TGTGCCAGCAGCGCCGACAGCGGGGGGGTATCAGATACGCAGTATTTT. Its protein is CASSADSGGVSDTQYF.

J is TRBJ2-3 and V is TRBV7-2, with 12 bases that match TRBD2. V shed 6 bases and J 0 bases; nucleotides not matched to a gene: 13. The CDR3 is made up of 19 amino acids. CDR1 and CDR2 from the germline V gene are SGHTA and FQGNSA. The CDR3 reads CASRQRGLAGGPSTDTQYF. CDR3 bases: TGTGCCAGCAGGCAAAGGGGACTAGCGGGTGGCCCTAGCACAGATACGCAGTATTTT.

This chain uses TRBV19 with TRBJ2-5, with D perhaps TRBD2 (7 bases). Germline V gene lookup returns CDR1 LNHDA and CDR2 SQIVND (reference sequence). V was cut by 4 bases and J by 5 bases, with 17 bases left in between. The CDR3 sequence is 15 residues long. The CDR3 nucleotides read TGTGCCAGTAGTAATCGGGGGGCGCGTTTTGAGACCCAGTACTTC. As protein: CASSNRGARFETQYF.

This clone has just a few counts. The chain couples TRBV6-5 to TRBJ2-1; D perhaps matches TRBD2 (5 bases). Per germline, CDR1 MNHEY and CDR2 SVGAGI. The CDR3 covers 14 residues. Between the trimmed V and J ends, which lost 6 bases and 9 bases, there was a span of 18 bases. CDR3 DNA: TGTGCCAGCAGCATCGAGTATAGGGCGGGTGAGCAGTTCTTC. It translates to CASSIEYRAGEQFF.

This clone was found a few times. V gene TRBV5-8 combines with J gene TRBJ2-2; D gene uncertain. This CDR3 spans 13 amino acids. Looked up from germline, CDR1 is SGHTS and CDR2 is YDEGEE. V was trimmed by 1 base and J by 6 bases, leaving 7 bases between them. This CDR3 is CASSLRVAGELFF. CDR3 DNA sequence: TGTGCCAGCAGCTTGCGGGTAGCCGGGGAGCTGTTTTTT.

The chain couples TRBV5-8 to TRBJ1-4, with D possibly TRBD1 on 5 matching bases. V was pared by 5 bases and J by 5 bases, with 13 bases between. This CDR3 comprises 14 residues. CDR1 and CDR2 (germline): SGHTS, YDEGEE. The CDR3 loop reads CASRFRPGNEKLFF. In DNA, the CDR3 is TGTGCCAGCAGATTTCGACCAGGGAATGAAAAACTGTTTTTT.

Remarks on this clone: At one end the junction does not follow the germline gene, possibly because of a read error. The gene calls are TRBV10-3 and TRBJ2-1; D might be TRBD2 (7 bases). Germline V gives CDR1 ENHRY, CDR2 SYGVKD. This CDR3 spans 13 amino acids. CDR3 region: CTIMAGAGDEQFF. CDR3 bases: TGTACCATCATGGCGGGGGCGGGCGATGAGCAGTTCTTC.

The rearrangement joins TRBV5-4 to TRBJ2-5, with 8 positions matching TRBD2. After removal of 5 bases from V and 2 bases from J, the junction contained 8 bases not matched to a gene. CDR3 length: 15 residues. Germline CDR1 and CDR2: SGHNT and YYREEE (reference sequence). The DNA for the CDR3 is TGTGCCAGCAGTTCTGGTAGCGGGGCTCAAGAGACCCAGTACTTC. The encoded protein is CASSSGSGAQETQYF.

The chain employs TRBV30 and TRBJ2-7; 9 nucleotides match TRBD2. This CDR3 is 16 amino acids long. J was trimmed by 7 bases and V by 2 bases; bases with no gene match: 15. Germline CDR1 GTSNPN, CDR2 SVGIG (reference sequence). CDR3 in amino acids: CAWSSSGTSLPLEQYF. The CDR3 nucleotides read TGTGCCTGGAGTAGCTCCGGGACTAGCCTCCCTCTTGAGCAGTACTTC.

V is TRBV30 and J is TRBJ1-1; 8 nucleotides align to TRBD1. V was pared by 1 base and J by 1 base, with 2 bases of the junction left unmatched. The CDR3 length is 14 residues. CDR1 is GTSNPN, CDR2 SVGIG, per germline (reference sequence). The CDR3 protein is CAWSDRGGNTEAFF. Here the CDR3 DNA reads TGTGCCTGGAGTGACAGGGGGGGGAACACTGAAGCTTTCTTT. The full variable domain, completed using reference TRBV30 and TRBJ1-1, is SQTIHQWPATLVQPVGSPLSLECTVEGTSNPNLYWYRQAAGRGLQLLFYSVGIGQISSEVPQNLSASRPQDRQFILSSKKLLLSDSGFYLCAWSDRGGNTEAFFGQGTRLTVV.

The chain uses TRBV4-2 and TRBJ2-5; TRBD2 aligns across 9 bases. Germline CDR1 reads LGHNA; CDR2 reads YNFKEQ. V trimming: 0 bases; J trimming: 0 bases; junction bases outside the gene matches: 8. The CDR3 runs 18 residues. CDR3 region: CASSQEVGAGGYQETQYF. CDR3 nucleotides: TGTGCCAGCAGCCAAGAAGTTGGGGCGGGAGGGTACCAAGAGACCCAGTACTTC.

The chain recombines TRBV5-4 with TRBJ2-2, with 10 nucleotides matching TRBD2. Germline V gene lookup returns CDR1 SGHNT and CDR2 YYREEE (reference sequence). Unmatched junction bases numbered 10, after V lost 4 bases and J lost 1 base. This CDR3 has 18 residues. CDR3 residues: CASSRLSTSGVNTGELFF. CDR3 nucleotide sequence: TGTGCCAGCAGCCGCCTATCCACTAGCGGGGTGAACACCGGGGAGCTGTTTTTT.

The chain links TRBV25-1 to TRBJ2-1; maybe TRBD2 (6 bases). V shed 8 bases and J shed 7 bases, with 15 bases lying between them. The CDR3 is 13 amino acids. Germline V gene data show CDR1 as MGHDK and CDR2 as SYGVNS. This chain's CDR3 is CASGRDWSNEQFF. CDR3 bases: TGTGCCAGCGGTCGGGACTGGAGTAATGAGCAGTTCTTC.

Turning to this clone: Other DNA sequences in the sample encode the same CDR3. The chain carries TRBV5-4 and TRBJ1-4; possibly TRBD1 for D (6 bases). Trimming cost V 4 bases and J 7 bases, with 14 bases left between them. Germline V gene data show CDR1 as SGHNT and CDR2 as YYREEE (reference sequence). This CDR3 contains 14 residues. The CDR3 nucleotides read TGTGCCAGCAGCCTGGAAGGGGGGGGTGAAAAACTGTTTTTT. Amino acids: CASSLEGGGEKLFF.

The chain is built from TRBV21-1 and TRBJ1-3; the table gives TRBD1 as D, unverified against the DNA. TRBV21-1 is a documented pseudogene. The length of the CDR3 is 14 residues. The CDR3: CASRWTGLRNTIYF. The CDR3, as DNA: TGTGCCAGCAGATGGACAGGGCTTAGGAACACCATATATTTT.

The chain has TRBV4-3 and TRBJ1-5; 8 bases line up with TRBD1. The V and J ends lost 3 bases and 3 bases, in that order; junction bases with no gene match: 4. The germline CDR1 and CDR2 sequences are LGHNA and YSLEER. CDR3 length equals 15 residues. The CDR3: CASSQRTGLNQPQHF. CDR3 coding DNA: TGCGCCAGCAGCCAGCGGACAGGGCTCAATCAGCCCCAGCATTTT.

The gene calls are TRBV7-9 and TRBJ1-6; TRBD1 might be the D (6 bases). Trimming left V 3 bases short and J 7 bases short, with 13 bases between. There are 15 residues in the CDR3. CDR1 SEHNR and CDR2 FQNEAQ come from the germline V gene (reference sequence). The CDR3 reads CASSFQQGSNSPLHF. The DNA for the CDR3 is TGTGCCAGCAGCTTTCAACAGGGTTCCAATTCACCCCTCCACTTT.

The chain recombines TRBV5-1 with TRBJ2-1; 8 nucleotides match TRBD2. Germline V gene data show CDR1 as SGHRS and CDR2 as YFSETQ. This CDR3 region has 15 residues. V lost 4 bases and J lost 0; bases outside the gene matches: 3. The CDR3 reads CASSLTSGSYNEQFF. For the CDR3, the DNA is TGCGCCAGCAGCCTAACTAGCGGCTCCTACAATGAGCAGTTCTTC.

The CDR3 loop is CASSFRSNYGYTF. The CDR3 DNA sequence: TGTGCCAGCAGTTTCAGATCTAACTATGGCTACACCTTC. The chain links TRBV27 to TRBJ1-2; D is unresolved. The V end lost 3 bases, the J end lost 0 bases, and 5 bases lay between the germline ends. Germline V gene sequence: CDR1 MNHEY, CDR2 SMNVEV (reference sequence). The CDR3 consists of 13 residues.

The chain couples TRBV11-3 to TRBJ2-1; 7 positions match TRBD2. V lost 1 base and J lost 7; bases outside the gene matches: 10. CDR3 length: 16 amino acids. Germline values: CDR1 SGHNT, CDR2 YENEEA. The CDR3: CASSLAASGIENEQFF. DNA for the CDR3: TGTGCCAGCAGCTTAGCGGCTAGCGGAATTGAGAATGAGCAGTTCTTC. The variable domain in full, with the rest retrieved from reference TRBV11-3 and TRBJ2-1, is EAGVVQSPRYKIIEKKQPVAFWCNPISGHNTLYWYLQNLGQGPELLIRYENEEAVDDSQLPKDRFSAERLKGVDSTLKIQPAELGDSAVYLCASSLAASGIENEQFFGPGTRLTVL.

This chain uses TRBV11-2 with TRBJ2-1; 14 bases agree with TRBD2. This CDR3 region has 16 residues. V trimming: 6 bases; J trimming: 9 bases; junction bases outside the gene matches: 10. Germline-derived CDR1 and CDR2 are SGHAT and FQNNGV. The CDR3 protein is CASSSTGTSGSFEQFF. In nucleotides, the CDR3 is TGTGCCAGCAGTTCAACCGGGACTAGCGGGAGTTTTGAGCAGTTCTTC.

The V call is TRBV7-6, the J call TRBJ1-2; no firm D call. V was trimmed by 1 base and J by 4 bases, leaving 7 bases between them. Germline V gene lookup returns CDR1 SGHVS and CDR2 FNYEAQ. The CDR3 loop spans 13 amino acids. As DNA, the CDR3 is TGTGCCAGCAGCTTAGTACAGTTCTATGGCTACACCTTC. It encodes CASSLVQFYGYTF.